This entry features one T cell receptor (beta chain) sequence. The method was immunoSEQ multiplex PCR; TCRdb's version includes in-frame clones alone and lacks a portion of them. The sample carries about 410,000 clones, over 85% recorded once. Participants, 18 to 89 years old, spanned around 25 US areas. Clinical history as reported by participants underpinned cohort assignment. All recovered Cohort 3 donors got two negative PCRs, got clearance, or saw symptom resolution. The sample comes from a study of blood T cell repertoires in COVID-19. Germline V gene lookup returns CDR1 GTSNPN and CDR2 SVGIG (reference sequence). V lost 3 bases, J lost 3 bases, and 8 bases lay in between. The CDR3 consists of 12 residues.

This chain joins TRBV30 and TRBJ1-2, with D tentatively TRBD1 (6 bases). This receptor was obtained from a woman between 25 and 40 years old who had recovered from COVID-19. Input material: PBMCs or T cells enriched from blood (not recorded which). The CDR3: CAWRPGDYGYTF. DNA for the CDR3: TGTGCCTGGAGACCAGGGGACTATGGCTACACCTTC.